The entry below describes one T cell receptor (beta chain). This clone was recorded only once. The antigen it binds to is not known. No base quality information exists; no much larger clone differs at one position. The time point label of this sample denotes: pre-transplant. Unstimulated PBMCs, after thawing, were stained for CD3, CD4 and CD8 and then FACS-sorted into CD3+CD4+ and CD3+CD8+ populations. All 8 studied subjects were randomized to immunosuppression withdrawal. The Qiagen DNeasy Blood and Tissue Kit was used to isolate genomic DNA. This specimen belongs to a study of T cell clones after liver transplantation (dated by TCRdb to the late 2010s). About the full investigation: The samples were obtained from ITN030ST, a randomized trial that attempted immunosuppression withdrawal within 2 years after liver transplantation. Donor-reactive T cell clones were identified using TCRbeta sequencing after a pre-transplant mixed lymphocyte reaction and were then followed in post-transplant blood. Third party-reactive TCRbeta sequences from pre-transplant MLRs were also identified as an antigen-independent comparator for donor-reactive sequences. Three of the eight recipients were HCV-positive; the others were transplanted for non-autoimmune, non-viral indications. Subjects received no induction therapy and standard immunosuppression until randomization at 12-24 months post-transplant. Tolerance was defined as complete immunosuppression withdrawal for at least one year with no rise in liver enzymes beyond twice the upper limit of normal. Blood samples were collected pre-transplant, pre-randomization before withdrawal, and post-randomization after either full withdrawal or failed withdrawal. The studied cohort comprised 8 liver transplant recipients, 3 classified as tolerant and 5 as non-tolerant. The investigation overall reported the following: Because allograft tissue specimens were not available, migration of donor-reactive T cells into the graft, rather than deletion, may have occurred. In two subjects, low numbers of available donor cells limited the measurable donor-reactive repertoire. When repertoire turnover was accounted for, significantly reduced detection of donor-reactive sequences was found in 7 of 8 subjects for CD4 and in 8 of 8 subjects for CD8. Circulating donor-reactive CD4 TCRbeta sequences fell significantly post-transplant in most of the 8 subjects, irrespective of tolerance or HCV status. The conclusions were preliminary, being limited by small, heterogeneous patient numbers and by non-standardized post-transplant time points. Donor-reactive sequences decreased more than third party-reactive sequences, which suggests partial antigen-specific deletion that was not related to withdrawal success.

Frozen genomic DNA underwent high-throughput TCRbeta CDR3 sequencing by immunoSEQ, including PCR amplification, mapping, bias correction and internal controls. As for the authors' bioinformatics: Productive rearrangements were retained, and unique TCRbeta sequences were defined by the CDR3 nucleotide sequence together with the V and J gene. For a sequence to be called donor-reactive, it needed a frequency of at least 0.01% and at least 5-fold expansion in CFSE-low cells compared with unstimulated pre-transplant cells. Per-subject minimum frequency thresholds, based on the lowest-template unstimulated sample, ensured at least 90% detection power. Jensen-Shannon divergence between the top 1000 TCRbeta sequences post-transplant and pre-transplant was used to measure repertoire turnover. Two-sided Fisher's exact tests were used to test for changes in the detection of donor-reactive sequences. Not all clones reach the TCRdb copy of this immuneACCESS table, which keeps in-frame sequences only. Checked studies attribute under half of the gap to unresolved V genes and leave the rest unexplained. V, J and clone size are those of that table, while D and trimming were read from the DNA. For this sample there are approximately 100,000 clones; 75% to 90% appear just once. About 0.89% of the sample belongs to the ten largest clones.

Specimen: CD4+ T cells from blood, collected before liver transplant. This sequence originates from a human donor who received a liver transplant.

The CDR3 protein sequence reads: CATPGAGGVYNEQFF. The DNA is TGTGCCACCCCGGGAGCGGGGGGTGTATACAATGAGCAGTTCTTC. In this chain, TRBV7-2 is recombined with TRBJ2-1; 9 bases in between match TRBD2. The junction shows trimming of 10 bases on V and 4 bases on J, and the gene matches do not reach 11 bases of it. In the germline V gene, CDR1 corresponds to SGHTA and CDR2 to FQGNSA. The CDR3 starts with the cysteine, ends with the phenylalanine, and has 15 residues. Just the 45-base CDR3 DNA is kept, in frame starting at base 1.